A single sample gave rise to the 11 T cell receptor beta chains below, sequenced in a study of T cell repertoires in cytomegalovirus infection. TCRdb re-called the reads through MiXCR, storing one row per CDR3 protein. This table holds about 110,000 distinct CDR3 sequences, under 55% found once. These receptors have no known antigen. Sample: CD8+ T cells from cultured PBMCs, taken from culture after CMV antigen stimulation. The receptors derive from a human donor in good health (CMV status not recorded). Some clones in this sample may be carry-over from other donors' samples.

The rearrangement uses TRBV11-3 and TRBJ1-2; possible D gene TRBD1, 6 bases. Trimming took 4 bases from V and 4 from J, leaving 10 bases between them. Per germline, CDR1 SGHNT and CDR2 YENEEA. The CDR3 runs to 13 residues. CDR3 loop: CASSYRVFYGYTF. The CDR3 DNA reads TGTGCCAGCAGCTACAGGGTCTTCTATGGCTACACCTTC.

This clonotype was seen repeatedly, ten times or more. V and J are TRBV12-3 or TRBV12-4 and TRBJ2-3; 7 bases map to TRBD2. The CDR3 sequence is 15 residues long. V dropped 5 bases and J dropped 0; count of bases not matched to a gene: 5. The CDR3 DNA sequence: TGTGCCAGCAGTCCGGGCGGGGGTAGCACAGATACGCAGTATTTT. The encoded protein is CASSPGGGSTDTQYF.

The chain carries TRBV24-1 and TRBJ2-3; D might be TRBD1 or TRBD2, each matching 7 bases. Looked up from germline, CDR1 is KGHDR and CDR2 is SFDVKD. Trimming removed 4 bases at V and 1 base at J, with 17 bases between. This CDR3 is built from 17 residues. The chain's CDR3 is CATSEYPGGGGTDTQYF. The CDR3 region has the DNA TGTGCCACCAGTGAATATCCAGGGGGGGGAGGCACAGATACGCAGTATTTT.

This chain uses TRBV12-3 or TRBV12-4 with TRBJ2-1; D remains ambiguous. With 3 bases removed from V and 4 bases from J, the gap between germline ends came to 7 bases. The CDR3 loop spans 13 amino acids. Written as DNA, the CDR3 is TGTGCCAGCAGTTTCCAGCTATACAATGAGCAGTTCTTC. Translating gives CASSFQLYNEQFF.

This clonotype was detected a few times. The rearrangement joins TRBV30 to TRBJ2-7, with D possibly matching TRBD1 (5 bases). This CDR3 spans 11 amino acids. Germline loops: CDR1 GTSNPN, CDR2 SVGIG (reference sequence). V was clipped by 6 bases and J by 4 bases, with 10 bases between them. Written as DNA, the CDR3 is TGTGCCTGCACTAAGGGGTACGAGCAGTACTTC. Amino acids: CACTKGYEQYF. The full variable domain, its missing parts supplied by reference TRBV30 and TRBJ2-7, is SQTIHQWPATLVQPVGSPLSLECTVEGTSNPNLYWYRQAAGRGLQLLFYSVGIGQISSEVPQNLSASRPQDRQFILSSKKLLLSDSGFYLCACTKGYEQYFGPGTRLTVT.

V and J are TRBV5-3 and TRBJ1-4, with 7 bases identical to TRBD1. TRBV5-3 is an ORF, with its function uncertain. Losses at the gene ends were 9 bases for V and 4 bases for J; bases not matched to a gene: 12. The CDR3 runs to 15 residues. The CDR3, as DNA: TGTGCCACCATGGTATGGGGGACAGATAATGAAAAACTGTTTTTT. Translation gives CATMVWGTDNEKLFF.

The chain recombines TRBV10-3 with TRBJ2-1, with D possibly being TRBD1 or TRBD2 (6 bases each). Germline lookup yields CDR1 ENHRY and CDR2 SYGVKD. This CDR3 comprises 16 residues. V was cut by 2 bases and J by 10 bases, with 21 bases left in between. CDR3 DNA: TGTGCCATCAGTGAGAGGAGTGTGAGGGGGGATAAGGAGCAGTTCTTC. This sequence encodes CAISERSVRGDKEQFF.

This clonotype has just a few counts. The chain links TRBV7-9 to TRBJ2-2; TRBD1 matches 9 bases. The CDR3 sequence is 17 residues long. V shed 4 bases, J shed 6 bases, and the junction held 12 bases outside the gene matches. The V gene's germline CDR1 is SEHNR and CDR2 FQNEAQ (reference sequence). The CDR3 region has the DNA TGTGCCAGCAGCTCCCCTTCGGGGACAGGGCTGGCCGGGGAGCTGTTTTTT. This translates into CASSSPSGTGLAGELFF.

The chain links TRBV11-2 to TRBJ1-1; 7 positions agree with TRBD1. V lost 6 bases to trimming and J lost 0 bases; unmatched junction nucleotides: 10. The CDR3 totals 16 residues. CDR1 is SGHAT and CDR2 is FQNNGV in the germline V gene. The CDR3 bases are TGTGCCAGCAGTCTTACCGGGACAGACTTGAACACTGAAGCTTTCTTT. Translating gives CASSLTGTDLNTEAFF.

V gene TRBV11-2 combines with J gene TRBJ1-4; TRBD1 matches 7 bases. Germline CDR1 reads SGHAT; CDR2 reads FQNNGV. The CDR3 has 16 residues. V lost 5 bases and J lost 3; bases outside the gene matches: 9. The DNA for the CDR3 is TGTGCCAGCAGCGGGACAGAGGGGGCTGCTAATGAAAAACTGTTTTTT. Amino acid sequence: CASSGTEGAANEKLFF.

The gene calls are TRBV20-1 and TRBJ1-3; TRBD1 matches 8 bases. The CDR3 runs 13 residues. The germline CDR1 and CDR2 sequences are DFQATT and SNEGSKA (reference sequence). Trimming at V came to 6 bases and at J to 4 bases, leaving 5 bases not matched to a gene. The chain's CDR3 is CSAQTGVGNTIYF. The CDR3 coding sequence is TGCAGTGCCCAGACAGGGGTCGGAAACACCATATATTTT.